The 3 T cell receptor beta chains below were found in one sample sequenced in a study of CD8 T cells in ankylosing spondylitis. Their antigens are not known. One entry per CDR3 protein, called by TCRdb with MiXCR from the 5' RACE reads. The sample holds approximately 440,000 distinct CDR3 sequences, more than 15% seen once. Study conclusions and caveats: Among TCR beta sequences, a motif of eight or nine highly homologous variants appeared characteristic of ankylosing spondylitis blood.

What was sequenced was blood, either unsorted or a sorted T cell fraction (not recorded which). The receptors originated from a male donor with ankylosing spondylitis.

This clonotype was detected many times. This chain uses TRBV12-3 or TRBV12-4 with TRBJ1-2; no reliable D call. V was shortened by 6 bases and J by 8 bases, with 16 bases between the two germline ends. This CDR3 has 13 residues. The chain's CDR3 is CASSHRRLGGYTF. CDR3 DNA sequence: TGTGCCAGCAGCCACCGCAGACTGGGGGGCTACACCTTC.

This clonotype was seen ten or more times. The chain links TRBV6-1 to TRBJ2-7; a weak D match, TRBD1 (7 bases). The CDR3 loop spans 13 amino acids. Germline CDR1 MNHNS, CDR2 SASEGT. The ends were cut back, 4 bases at V and 5 bases at J, with 12 bases in the middle. DNA for the CDR3: TGTGCCAGCAGTGTTCTCAGGGGGGACGAGCAGTACTTC. Amino acid sequence: CASSVLRGDEQYF.

A few counts support this clonotype. Its ends do not fully match the called genes, so a read error is possible. The V call is TRBV12-3 or TRBV12-4, the J call TRBJ2-2; D gene uncertain. The CDR3 has 15 residues. The CDR3: CASSFNGKNAGELFF. Written as DNA, the CDR3 is TGTGCCAGCAGTTTCAACGGAAAGAACGCCGGGGAGCTGTTTTTT.